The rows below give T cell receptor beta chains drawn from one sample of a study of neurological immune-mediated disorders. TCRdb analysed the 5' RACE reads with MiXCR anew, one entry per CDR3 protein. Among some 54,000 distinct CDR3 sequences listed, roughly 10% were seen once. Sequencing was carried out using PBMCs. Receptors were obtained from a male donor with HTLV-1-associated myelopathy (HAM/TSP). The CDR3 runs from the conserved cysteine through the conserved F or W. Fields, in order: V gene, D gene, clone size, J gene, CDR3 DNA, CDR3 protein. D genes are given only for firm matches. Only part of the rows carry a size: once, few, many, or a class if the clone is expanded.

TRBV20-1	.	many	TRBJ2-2	TGCAGTGCTAGAGATTGGCGTACGAACACCGGGGAGCTGTTTTTT	CSARDWRTNTGELFF
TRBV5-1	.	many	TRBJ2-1	TGCGCCAGCAGCCCCGCCCAAGAATACAATGAGCAGTTCTTC	CASSPAQEYNEQFF
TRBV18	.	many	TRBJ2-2	TGTGCCAGCTCACCGCTAGCAAGCGGGTCCAACACCGGGGAGCTGTTTTTT	CASSPLASGSNTGELFF
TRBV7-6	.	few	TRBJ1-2	TGTGCCAGCAGCTTAGCGCGGGAAGGCTACACCTTC	CASSLAREGYTF
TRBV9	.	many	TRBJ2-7	TGTGCCAGCAGCGTAGTGGCAGGCGACGAGCAGTACTTC	CASSVVAGDEQYF
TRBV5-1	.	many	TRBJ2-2	TGCGCCAGCTCGATACAGGGTACCGGGGAGCTGTTTTTT	CASSIQGTGELFF
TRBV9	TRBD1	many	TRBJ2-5	TGTGCCAGCAGCGTAGCTGGGACAGGGGGCCCTTTCCAAGAGACCCAGTACTTC	CASSVAGTGGPFQETQYF
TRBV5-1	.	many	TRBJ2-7	TGCGCCAGCAGCTTGGTGGTCAGTTCCTACGAGCAGTACTTC	CASSLVVSSYEQYF
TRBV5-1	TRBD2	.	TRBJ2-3	TGCGCCAGCAGCTTGGGAGGCCTAGCGGGGGGAGGCACAGATACGCAGTATTTT	CASSLGGLAGGGTDTQYF
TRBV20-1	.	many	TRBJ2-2	TGCAGTGCTGGCCCGATAAACACCGGGGAGCTGTTTTTT	CSAGPINTGELFF
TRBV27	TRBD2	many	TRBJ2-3	TGTGCCAGCAGTTTAAGGGGATGGCGGGGGGACGGAACAGATACGCAGTATTTT	CASSLRGWRGDGTDTQYF
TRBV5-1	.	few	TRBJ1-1	TGCGCCAGCAGCGCGGCCGGGACACCGAACACTGAAGCTTTCTTT	CASSAAGTPNTEAFF
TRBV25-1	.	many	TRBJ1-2	TGTGCCAGCAAATTCGGGACGGACTATGGCTACACCTTC	CASKFGTDYGYTF
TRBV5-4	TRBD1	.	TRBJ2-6	TGTGCCAGCAGCAAACCGCGACAGGGACCGTTCTCTGGGGCCAACGTCCTGACTTTC	CASSKPRQGPFSGANVLTF
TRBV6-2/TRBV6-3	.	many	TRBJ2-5	TGTGCCAGCAGTTATGGGACGGGGGCGCGGGAGACCCAGTACTTC	CASSYGTGARETQYF
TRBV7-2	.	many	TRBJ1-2	TGTGCCAGCAGCTTCGGTGGGCGTCCGGGGTATGGCTACACCTTC	CASSFGGRPGYGYTF
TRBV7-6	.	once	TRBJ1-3	TGTGCCAGCAGCTTAGTCGACAGGTGTTTGTTTGGAAACACCATATATTTT	CASSLVDRCLFGNTIYF
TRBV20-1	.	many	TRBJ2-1	TGCAGTGCTAGAGAAGACCCTTACAATGAGCAGTTCTTC	CSAREDPYNEQFF
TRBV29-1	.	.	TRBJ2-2	TGCAGCGTCACAATCCCCGGGGAGCTGTTTTTT	CSVTIPGELFF
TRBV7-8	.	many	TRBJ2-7	TGTGCCAGCAGCCTGGACCACGAGCAGTACTTC	CASSLDHEQYF
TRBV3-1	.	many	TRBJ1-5	TGTGCCAGCAGCCTTCAGGAGGCCGGACAGCCCCAGCATTTT	CASSLQEAGQPQHF
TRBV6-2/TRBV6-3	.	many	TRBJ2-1	TGTGCCAGCAGTGCTCACCTCGGATCCCCTCGTGAGCAGTTCTTC	CASSAHLGSPREQFF
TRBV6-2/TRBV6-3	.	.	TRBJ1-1	TGTGCCAGCAGTTATCCAGGGGTAAAGACTGAAGCTTTCTTT	CASSYPGVKTEAFF
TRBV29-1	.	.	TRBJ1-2	TGCAGCGTGACGGTCGGGGCAGGGGCCCTCTATGGCTACACCTTC	CSVTVGAGALYGYTF
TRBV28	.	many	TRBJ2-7	TGTGCCAGCAGTTTACCACAAAAATACGAGCAGTACTTC	CASSLPQKYEQYF
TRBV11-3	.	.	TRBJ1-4	TGTGCCAGCAGCTTAAGGCGAGCAACTAATGAAAAACTGTTTTTT	CASSLRRATNEKLFF
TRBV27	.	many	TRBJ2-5	TGTGCCAGCAGTTTGTTCGCGGGGTCCGAGACCCAGTACTTC	CASSLFAGSETQYF
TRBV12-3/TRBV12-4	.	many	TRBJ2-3	TGTGCCAGTTTAAAAGGACAGTACACAGATACGCAGTATTTT	CASLKGQYTDTQYF
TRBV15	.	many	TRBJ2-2	TGTGCCACCAGCAGAGATCGGGGACCGGGGAACACCGGGGAGCTGTTTTTT	CATSRDRGPGNTGELFF
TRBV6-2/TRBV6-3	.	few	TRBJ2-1	TGTGCCAGCAGATCCGGACTGAGCTACAATGAGCAGTTCTTC	CASRSGLSYNEQFF
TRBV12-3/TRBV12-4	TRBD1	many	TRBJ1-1	TGTGCCAGCAGGGACAGGACAAACACTGAAGCTTTCTTT	CASRDRTNTEAFF
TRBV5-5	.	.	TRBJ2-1	TGTGCCAGCAGCTTCGGACAACTCAACAATGAGCAGTTCTTC	CASSFGQLNNEQFF
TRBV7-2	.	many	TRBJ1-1	TGTGCCAGCAGCTTACAGATGGACACTGAAGCTTTCTTT	CASSLQMDTEAFF
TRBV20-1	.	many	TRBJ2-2	TGCAGTGCTCCCCACACCGGGGAGCTGTTTTTT	CSAPHTGELFF
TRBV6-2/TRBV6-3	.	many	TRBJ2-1	TGTGCCAGCAGTTACTATGCAGGGTTGTCCTACAATGAGCAGTTCTTC	CASSYYAGLSYNEQFF
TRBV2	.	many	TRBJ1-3	TGTGCCACCCGCCCAGGGGAGGGTGGAAACACCATATATTTT	CATRPGEGGNTIYF
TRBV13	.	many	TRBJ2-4	TGTGCCAGCAGCTTAGATGCAGGGAGGAGTCGGTACTTC	CASSLDAGRSRYF
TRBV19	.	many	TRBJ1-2	TGTGCCAGTACCATCTTTGGGGGCGCGATGAATGGCTACACCTTC	CASTIFGGAMNGYTF
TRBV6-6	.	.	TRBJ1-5	TGTGCCAGCAGTCAAGATTTGTCCCGAGGATCGCCCCAGCATTTT	CASSQDLSRGSPQHF
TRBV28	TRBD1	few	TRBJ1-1	TGTGCCAGCAGTCCTCCAGGGACAGGGGTTACTGAAGCTTTCTTT	CASSPPGTGVTEAFF
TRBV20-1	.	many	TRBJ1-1	TGCAGTGCTAGTAGCCAGGGGATAATGAACACTGAAGCTTTCTTT	CSASSQGIMNTEAFF
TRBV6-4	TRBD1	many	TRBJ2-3	TGTGCCAGCAGTGAAGGACAGGGGAACACAGATACGCAGTATTTT	CASSEGQGNTDTQYF
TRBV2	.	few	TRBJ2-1	TGTGCCAGCCGGAAGGGGGAGGGGAATGAGCAGTTCTTC	CASRKGEGNEQFF
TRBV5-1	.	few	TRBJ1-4	TGCGCCAGCAGCTTGGGACCAACTAATGAAAAACTGTTTTTT	CASSLGPTNEKLFF
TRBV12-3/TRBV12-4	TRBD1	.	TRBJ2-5	TGTGCCAGCAGTTTAACGGGGACAGCACAAGAGACCCAGTACTTC	CASSLTGTAQETQYF
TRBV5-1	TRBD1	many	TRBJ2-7	TGCGCCAGCAGCTTTCGACAGGGTCCACCTTACGAGCAGTACTTC	CASSFRQGPPYEQYF
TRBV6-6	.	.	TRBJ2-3	TGTGCCAGCAGCTACTGGGTGGCTGGGAGCACAGATACGCAGTATTTT	CASSYWVAGSTDTQYF
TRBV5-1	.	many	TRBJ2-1	TGCGCCAGCAGCATCGGACAAAACAATGAGCAGTTCTTC	CASSIGQNNEQFF
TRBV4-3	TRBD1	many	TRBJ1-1	TGCGCCAGCAGCCAGACCATACAGGGGGCTATGAACACTGAAGCTTTCTTT	CASSQTIQGAMNTEAFF
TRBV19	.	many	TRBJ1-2	TGTGCCAGTAGTATCGTCCGGCGCCGGGGATTGAACTATGGCTACACCTTC	CASSIVRRRGLNYGYTF
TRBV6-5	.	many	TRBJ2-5	TGTGCCAGCAGTTTAACTAGTCTGGTACGACAAGAGACCCAGTACTTC	CASSLTSLVRQETQYF
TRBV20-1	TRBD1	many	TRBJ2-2	TGCAGTGCTAGTTGGGACAGGGGAGAGACCGGGGAGCTGTTTTTT	CSASWDRGETGELFF